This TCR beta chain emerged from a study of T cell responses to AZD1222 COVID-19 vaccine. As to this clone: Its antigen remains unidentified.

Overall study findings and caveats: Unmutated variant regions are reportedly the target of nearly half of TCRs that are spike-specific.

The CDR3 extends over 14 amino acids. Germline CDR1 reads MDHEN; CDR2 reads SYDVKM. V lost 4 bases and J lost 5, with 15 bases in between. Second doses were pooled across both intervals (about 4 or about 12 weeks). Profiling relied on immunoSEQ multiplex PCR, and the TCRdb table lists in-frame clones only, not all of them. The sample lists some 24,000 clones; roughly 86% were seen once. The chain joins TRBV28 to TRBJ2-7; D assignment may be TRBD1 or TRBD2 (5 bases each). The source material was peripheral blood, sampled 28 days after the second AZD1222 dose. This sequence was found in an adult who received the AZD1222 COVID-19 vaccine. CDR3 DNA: TGTGCCAGCAGTTATAAGCTGAGGGGAAACGAGCAGTACTTC. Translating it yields CASSYKLRGNEQYF.